This T cell receptor beta chain came from a study of T-cell memory formation after mild COVID-19. TCRdb fed the 5' RACE reads into MiXCR, producing one record per CDR3 protein. The sample records around 300,000 distinct CDR3 sequences, roughly an eighth being singletons. The receptor was isolated from a young man who had mild COVID-19 (a few samples of this study predate the infection). Cell type and time point are not known. The sequencing sample was made of PBMCs or a T cell subset sorted from them (not recorded which).

CDR3 in amino acids: CASSPGHGAYEQYV. The CDR3 DNA follows: TGTGCCAGCAGCCCCGGTCATGGGGCCTACGAGCAGTACGTC. The chain employs TRBV12-3 or TRBV12-4 and TRBJ2-7; D is undetermined. This CDR3 is 14 amino acids long. Trimming pared 6 bases from V and 2 bases from J, leaving 14 bases between.